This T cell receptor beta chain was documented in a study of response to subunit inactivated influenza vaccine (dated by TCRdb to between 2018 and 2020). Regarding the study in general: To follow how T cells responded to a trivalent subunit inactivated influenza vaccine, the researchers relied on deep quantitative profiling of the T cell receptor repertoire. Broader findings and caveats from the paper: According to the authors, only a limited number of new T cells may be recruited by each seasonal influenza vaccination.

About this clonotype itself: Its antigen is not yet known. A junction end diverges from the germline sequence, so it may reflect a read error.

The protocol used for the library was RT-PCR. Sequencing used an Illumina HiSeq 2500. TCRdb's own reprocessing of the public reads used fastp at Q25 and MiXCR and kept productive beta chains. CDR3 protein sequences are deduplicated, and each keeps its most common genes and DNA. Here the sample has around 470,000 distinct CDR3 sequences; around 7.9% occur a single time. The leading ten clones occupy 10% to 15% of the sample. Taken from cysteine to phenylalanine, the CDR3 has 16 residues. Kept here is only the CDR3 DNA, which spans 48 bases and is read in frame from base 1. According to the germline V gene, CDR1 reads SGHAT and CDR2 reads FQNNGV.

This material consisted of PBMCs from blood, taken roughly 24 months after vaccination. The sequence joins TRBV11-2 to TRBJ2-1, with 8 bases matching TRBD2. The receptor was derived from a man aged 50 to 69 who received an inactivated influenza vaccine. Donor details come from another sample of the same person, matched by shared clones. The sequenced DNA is TGTGCCAGCAGCGTAGATAATTTGGCGGGAGGTAATGAGCAGTTCTTC. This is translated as CASSVDNLAGGNEQFF. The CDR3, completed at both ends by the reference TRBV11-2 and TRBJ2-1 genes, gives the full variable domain EAGVAQSPRYKIIEKRQSVAFWCNPISGHATLYWYQQILGQGPKLLIQFQNNGVVDDSQLPKDRFSAERLKGVDSTLKIQPAKLEDSAVYLCASSVDNLAGGNEQFFGPGTRLTVL.